These 8 T cell receptor beta chains came from one sample sequenced in a study of T cell changes during pregnancy in multiple sclerosis (dated by TCRdb to about 2019). Receptors were amplified or captured by the immunoSEQ multiplex PCR assay. TCRdb mirrors the immuneACCESS table, restricted to in-frame sequences. Some clones are absent from its copies; in checked studies, under half trace to an unresolved V gene, and the reason for the others is unknown. The sample yields roughly 110,000 clones; just under 95% were counted once. The ten largest clones represent 0.78% of the sample. This specimen was peripheral blood, taken in the third trimester of pregnancy. Source of these receptors: a female donor in good health, enrolled as a control in a pregnancy study.

This clone was recorded only once. The chain carries TRBV12-5 and TRBJ2-3; D is ambiguous. CDR1 and CDR2 from the germline V gene are LGHNT and FRNRAP. Trimming pared 4 bases from V and 3 bases from J, leaving 5 bases between. This CDR3 contains 12 residues. This CDR3 reads CASGSNTDTQYF. For the CDR3, the DNA is TGTGCTAGTGGTTCAAATACAGATACGCAGTATTTT.

This clone was recorded once. The same CDR3 arises from other DNA sequences in this sample as well. The rearrangement links TRBV6-5 to TRBJ1-2; 8 bases line up with TRBD1. The V gene's germline CDR1 is MNHEY and CDR2 SVGAGI. The CDR3 covers 14 residues. The ends lost 0 bases at V and 8 bases at J; junction bases unmatched: 5. This chain's CDR3 is CASSYSSPGGGYTF. CDR3 sequence (DNA): TGTGCCAGCAGTTACTCGAGTCCAGGGGGCGGCTACACCTTC.

The chain recombines TRBV7-9 with TRBJ2-3, with 14 bases identical to TRBD2. V lost 5 bases, J lost 12 bases, and 7 bases stayed unmatched. Germline V gives CDR1 SEHNR, CDR2 FQNEAQ (reference sequence). CDR3 length: 14 residues. The CDR3: CASSPTSGGAVQYF. For the CDR3, the DNA is TGTGCCAGCAGCCCGACTAGCGGGGGGGCTGTCCAGTATTTT.

This chain uses TRBV4-3 with TRBJ2-2, with TRBD1 matching 7 bases. The CDR3 extends over 19 amino acids. J lost 2 bases, V lost 0 bases, and 12 bases had no gene match. Germline CDR1 LGHNA, CDR2 YSLEER. As DNA, the CDR3 is TGCGCCAGCAGCCAAGATAGTAACAGGGGTGGCCCTAACACCGGGGAGCTGTTTTTT. Amino acids: CASSQDSNRGGPNTGELFF.

V gene TRBV6-5 combines with J gene TRBJ1-5; possible D gene TRBD1, 5 bases. CDR3 length equals 13 residues. Trimming cost V 9 bases and J 4 bases, with 13 bases left between them. The germline gives CDR1 MNHEY, CDR2 SVGAGI. CDR3 region: CASSGQINQPQHF. The CDR3 nucleotides read TGTGCCAGTTCCGGACAAATAAATCAGCCCCAGCATTTT.

This clone has just a few counts. V usage is TRBV7-9 and J usage is TRBJ1-1; 7 bases line up with TRBD1. The germline V gene has CDR1 SEHNR and CDR2 FQNEAQ (reference sequence). The V gene end was trimmed by 6 bases and the J gene end by 3 bases; junction bases not matched to a gene: 4. This CDR3 has 13 amino acids. The CDR3 nucleotides read TGTGCCAGCAGACCGACAGGGCACACTGAAGCTTTCTTT. Translation: CASRPTGHTEAFF.

J is TRBJ1-4 and V is TRBV7-6, with D possibly matching TRBD1 (6 bases). Trimming cost V 8 bases and J 4 bases, with 11 bases left between them. Germline assignment: CDR1 SGHVS and CDR2 FNYEAQ. The CDR3 is 13 residues long. CDR3 residues: CASAYRDNEKLFF. The CDR3 coding sequence is TGTGCCAGCGCCTACAGGGATAATGAAAAACTGTTTTTT. The whole variable domain, remainder taken from reference TRBV7-6 and TRBJ1-4, is GAGVSQSPRYKVTKRGQDVALRCDPISGHVSLYWYRQALGQGPEFLTYFNYEAQQDKSGLPNDRFSAERPEGSISTLTIQRTEQRDSAMYRCASAYRDNEKLFFGSGTQLSVL.

The CDR3 region is CASSRYRGGTNEKLFF. The CDR3 region has the DNA TGTGCCAGCAGTCGTTACAGGGGAGGCACTAATGAAAAACTGTTTTTT. J is TRBJ1-4 and V is TRBV2, with 7 positions matching TRBD1. With V trimmed by 5 bases and J by 2 bases, 8 bases remained unmatched. The CDR3 sequence is 16 residues long. Per the germline V gene, CDR1 is SNHLY and CDR2 is FYNNEI.